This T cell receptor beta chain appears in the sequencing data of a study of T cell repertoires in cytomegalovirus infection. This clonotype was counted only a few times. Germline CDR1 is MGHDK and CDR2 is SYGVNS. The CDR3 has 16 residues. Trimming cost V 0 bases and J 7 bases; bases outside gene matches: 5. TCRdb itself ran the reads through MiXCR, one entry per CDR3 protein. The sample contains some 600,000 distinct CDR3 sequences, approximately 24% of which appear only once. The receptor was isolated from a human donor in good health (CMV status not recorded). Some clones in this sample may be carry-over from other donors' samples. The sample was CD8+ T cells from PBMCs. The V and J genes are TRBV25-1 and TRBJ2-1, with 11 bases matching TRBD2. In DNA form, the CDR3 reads TGTGCCAGCAGTGAATATTTACTAGCGGGGGAGAATGAGCAGTTCTTC. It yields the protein CASSEYLLAGENEQFF. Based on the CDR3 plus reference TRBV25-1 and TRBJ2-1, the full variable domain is EADIYQTPRYLVIGTGKKITLECSQTMGHDKMYWYQQDPGMELHLIHYSYGVNSTEKGDLSSESTVSRIRTEHFPLTLESARPSHTSQYLCASSEYLLAGENEQFFGPGTRLTVL.